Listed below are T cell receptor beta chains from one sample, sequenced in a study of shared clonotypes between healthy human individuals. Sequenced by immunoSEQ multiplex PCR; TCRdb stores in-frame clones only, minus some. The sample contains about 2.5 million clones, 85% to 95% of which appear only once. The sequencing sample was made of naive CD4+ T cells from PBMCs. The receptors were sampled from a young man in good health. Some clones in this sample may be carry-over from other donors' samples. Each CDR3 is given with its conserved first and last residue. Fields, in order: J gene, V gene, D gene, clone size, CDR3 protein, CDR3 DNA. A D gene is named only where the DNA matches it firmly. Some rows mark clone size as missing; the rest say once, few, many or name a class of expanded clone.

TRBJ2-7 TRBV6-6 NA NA CASSYAGTYEQYF TGTGCCAGCAGTTACGCGGGAACCTACGAGCAGTACTTC
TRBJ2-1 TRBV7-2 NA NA CASSLGAAYNEQFF TGTGCCAGCAGCTTAGGAGCGGCCTACAATGAGCAGTTCTTC
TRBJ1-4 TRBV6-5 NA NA CASSPDVATNEKLFF TGTGCCAGCAGTCCCGACGTGGCGACTAATGAAAAACTGTTTTTT
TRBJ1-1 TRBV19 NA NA CASSIQPAANTEAFF TGTGCCAGTAGTATCCAGCCCGCGGCGAACACTGAAGCTTTCTTT
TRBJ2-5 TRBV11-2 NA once CASSLQIVGQETQYF TGTGCCAGCAGCTTACAAATAGTGGGGCAAGAGACCCAGTACTTC
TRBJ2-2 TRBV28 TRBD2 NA CASSLYSIPAGGGTGELFF TGTGCCAGCAGTTTATATTCAATTCCAGCGGGAGGGGGGACCGGGGAGCTGTTTTTT
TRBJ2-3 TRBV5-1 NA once CASSVGPYTDTQYF TGCGCCAGCAGCGTAGGGCCCTACACAGATACGCAGTATTTT
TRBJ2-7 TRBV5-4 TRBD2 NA CASMPSGSTYEQYF TGTGCCAGCATGCCTAGCGGGAGTACCTACGAGCAGTACTTC
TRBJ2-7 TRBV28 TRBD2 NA CASSFRGGAWGEQYF TGTGCCAGCAGTTTTCGGGGGGGCGCTTGGGGCGAGCAGTACTTC
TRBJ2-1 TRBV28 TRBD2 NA CASRSNSGSIYEQFF TGTGCCAGCAGATCTAATAGCGGGAGTATCTATGAGCAGTTCTTC
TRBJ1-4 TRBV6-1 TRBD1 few CASSELDRVNEKLFF TGTGCCAGCAGTGAACTAGACAGGGTTAATGAAAAACTGTTTTTT
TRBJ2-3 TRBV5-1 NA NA CASSLVPPTDTQYF TGCGCCAGCAGCTTGGTCCCCCCAACCGATACGCAGTATTTT
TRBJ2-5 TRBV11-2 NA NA CASSGGRAETQYF TGTGCCAGCAGCGGGGGCCGAGCGGAGACCCAGTACTTC
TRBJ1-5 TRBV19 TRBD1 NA CASSGTVEQGPQHF TGTGCCAGTAGCGGGACAGTCGAGCAGGGGCCCCAGCATTTT
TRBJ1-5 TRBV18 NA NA CASSDTGSDQPQHF TGTGCCAGCTCAGACACAGGGTCGGATCAGCCCCAGCATTTT
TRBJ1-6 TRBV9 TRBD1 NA CASSDPRQGFASPLHF TGTGCCAGCAGCGATCCCAGACAGGGGTTCGCGTCACCCCTCCACTTT
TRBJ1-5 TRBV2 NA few CASTSSSGNQPQHF TGTGCCAGCACCAGCTCCTCAGGCAATCAGCCCCAGCATTTT
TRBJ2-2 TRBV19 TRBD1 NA CASSRLDRVETGELFF TGTGCCAGTAGTAGACTGGACAGGGTTGAAACCGGGGAGCTGTTTTTT
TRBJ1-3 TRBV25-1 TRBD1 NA CASSANPGQGVSGNTIYF TGTGCCAGCAGTGCCAACCCGGGACAGGGGGTCTCTGGAAACACCATATATTTT
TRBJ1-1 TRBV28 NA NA CASRRDRNFEAFF TGTGCCAGCAGACGAGACCGAAACTTTGAAGCTTTCTTT
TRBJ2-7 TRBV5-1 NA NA CASTRTGTYEQYF TGCGCCAGCACCCGGACGGGAACCTACGAGCAGTACTTC
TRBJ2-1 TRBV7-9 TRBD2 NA CASSSRAGTSGSRVLF TGTGCCAGCAGCTCTCGAGCCGGGACTAGCGGGAGTCGTGTACTCTTC
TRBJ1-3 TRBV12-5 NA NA CASSPSGSGNTIYF TGTGCTAGTTCACCCTCGGGTTCTGGAAACACCATATATTTT
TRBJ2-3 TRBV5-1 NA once CASSLAGHTDTQYF TGCGCCAGCAGCTTAGCGGGTCACACAGATACGCAGTATTTT
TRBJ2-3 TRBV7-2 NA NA CASSKANDRTDTQYF TGTGCCAGCAGCAAAGCGAACGACCGGACAGATACGCAGTATTTT
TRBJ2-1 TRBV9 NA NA CASSVGPNNEQFF TGTGCCAGCAGCGTAGGCCCGAACAATGAGCAGTTCTTC
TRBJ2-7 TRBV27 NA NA CASSSTGGPAGGPHEQYF TGTGCCAGCAGTTCCACAGGGGGCCCAGCGGGAGGGCCCCACGAGCAGTACTTC
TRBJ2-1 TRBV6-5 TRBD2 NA CASSLTGTSLTEQFF TGTGCCAGCAGTCTCACCGGGACTAGCCTCACTGAGCAGTTCTTC
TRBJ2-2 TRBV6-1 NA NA CASYRRGAGTGELFF TGTGCCAGCTACCGTCGCGGGGCTGGGACCGGGGAGCTGTTTTTT
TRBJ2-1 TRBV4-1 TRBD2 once CASSQDRVRPSGYYNEQFF TGCGCCAGCAGCCAAGATCGGGTTCGTCCTAGCGGGTACTACAATGAGCAGTTCTTC
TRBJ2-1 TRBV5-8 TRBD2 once CASSLGRAYNEQFF TGTGCCAGCAGCCTCGGGAGGGCTTACAATGAGCAGTTCTTC
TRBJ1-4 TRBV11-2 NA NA CASSLPRHTGGDEKLFF TGTGCCAGCAGCTTACCAAGGCATACCGGGGGGGATGAAAAACTGTTTTTT
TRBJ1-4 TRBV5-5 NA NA CASSPGSLAEKLFF TGTGCCAGCAGCCCAGGTAGCCTGGCGGAAAAACTGTTTTTT
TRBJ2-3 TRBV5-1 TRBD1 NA CASSPTGRGDTQYF TGCGCCAGCAGCCCGACAGGGCGTGGAGATACGCAGTATTTT
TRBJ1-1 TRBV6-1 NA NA CASSEIEISGFEAFF TGTGCCAGCAGTGAAATCGAGATCAGCGGTTTTGAAGCTTTCTTT
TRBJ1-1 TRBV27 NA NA CASSLSAGSTEAFF TGTGCCAGCAGTTTATCTGCCGGGAGCACTGAAGCTTTCTTT
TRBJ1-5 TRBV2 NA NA CASTLLEDQPQHF TGTGCCAGCACTCTGCTGGAGGATCAGCCCCAGCATTTT
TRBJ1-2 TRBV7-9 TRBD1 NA CASSPGQAGVYGYTF TGTGCCAGCAGCCCCGGACAGGCAGGCGTATATGGCTACACCTTC
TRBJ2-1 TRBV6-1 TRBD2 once CASSGTSGTWNEQFF TGTGCCAGCAGTGGGACTAGCGGGACATGGAATGAGCAGTTCTTC
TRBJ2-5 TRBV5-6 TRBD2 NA CASSRRAGGRETQYF TGTGCCAGCAGCCGTAGGGCGGGGGGACGAGAGACCCAGTACTTC
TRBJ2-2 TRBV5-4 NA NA CASSRDQGPTGELFF TGTGCCAGCAGCCGGGATCAGGGACCCACCGGGGAGCTGTTTTTT
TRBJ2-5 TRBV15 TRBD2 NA CATTPWIGAGGPGYQETQYF TGTGCCACCACCCCTTGGATTGGAGCGGGAGGGCCAGGGTACCAAGAGACCCAGTACTTC
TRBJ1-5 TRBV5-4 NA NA CASSLGGDSNQPQHF TGTGCCAGCAGCTTGGGCGGAGATAGCAATCAGCCCCAGCATTTT
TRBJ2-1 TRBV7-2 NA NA CASSFAVDNEQFF TGTGCCAGCAGCTTTGCTGTGGACAATGAGCAGTTCTTC
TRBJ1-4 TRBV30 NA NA CAWKHDPQAGLFF TGTGCCTGGAAACACGACCCCCAAGCCGGACTGTTTTTT
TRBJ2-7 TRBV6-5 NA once CASMRDMIREQYF TGTGCCAGCATGCGCGATATGATACGCGAGCAGTACTTC
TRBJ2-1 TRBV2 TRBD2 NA CASSEIGLGSSYNEQFF TGTGCCAGCAGTGAAATCGGACTAGGGAGCTCCTACAATGAGCAGTTCTTC
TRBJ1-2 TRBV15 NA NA CATSRDTSRAQQGYTF TGTGCCACCAGCAGAGATACATCGAGGGCCCAGCAAGGCTACACCTTC